Listed here are 29 T cell receptor beta chains from one sample, sequenced in a study of graft-versus-host responses after intestinal transplantation. Clones were sequenced by immunoSEQ multiplex PCR, and TCRdb holds only the in-frame ones, with some missing. The sample records under 45,000 clones, approximately 94% being singletons. Their recognized antigens are unknown. Sequenced here: unstimulated CD4+ T cells sorted from spleen or lymph node cells, sampled before transplant. Source of these receptors: a human donor who was the organ donor for an intestinal transplant.

V is TRBV2 and J is TRBJ2-5; a weak D match, TRBD1 (6 bases). This CDR3 is built from 16 residues. Germline V CDR1 and CDR2: SNHLY, FYNNEI. The V end was cut by 3 bases, the J end by 4 bases, with 18 bases between. As DNA, the CDR3 is TGTGCCAGCAGTGATCGGTCAGGGGCTAGACTAGAGACCCAGTACTTC. Its translation is CASSDRSGARLETQYF.

This clone has only one observation. V and J are TRBV7-2 and TRBJ1-1; D possibly corresponds to TRBD1 (5 bases). V lost 5 bases, J lost 1 base, and 8 bases lay in between. The germline gives CDR1 SGHTA, CDR2 FQGNSA. The CDR3 consists of 13 residues. The CDR3 nucleotides read TGTGCCAGCAGCCTCGGACAGAACACTGAAGCTTTCTTT. Translation: CASSLGQNTEAFF.

This chain links TRBV10-3 with TRBJ2-3; tentatively, D is TRBD2 (5 bases). Germline V gene data show CDR1 as ENHRY and CDR2 as SYGVKD. The CDR3 sequence is 17 residues long. Trimming took off 0 bases at V and 2 bases at J, with 15 bases between the two ends. The CDR3 coding sequence is TGTGCCATCAGTGAGTCGCGGAGCGGTAGCAACACAGATACGCAGTATTTT. This encodes CAISESRSGSNTDTQYF.

The chain combines TRBV7-2 with TRBJ2-5; 9 positions agree with TRBD2. This CDR3 has 15 residues. Germline V CDR1 and CDR2: SGHTA, FQGNSA. The junction had 6 bases not matched to a gene; V was cut back by 5 bases and J by 2 bases. The CDR3 region is CASSLLAGGQETQYF. In DNA, the CDR3 is TGTGCCAGCAGCCTTCTGGCGGGGGGGCAAGAGACCCAGTACTTC. Variable domain in full (rest from reference TRBV7-2 and TRBJ2-5): GAGVSQSPSNKVTEKGKDVELRCDPISGHTALYWYRQSLGQGLEFLIYFQGNSAPDKSGLPSDRFSAERTGGSVSTLTIQRTQQEDSAVYLCASSLLAGGQETQYFGPGTRLLVL.

The CDR3 region is CAWRRGQAYEQYF. The CDR3 coding sequence is TGTGCCTGGAGGAGGGGACAGGCCTACGAGCAGTACTTC. The rearrangement joins TRBV30 to TRBJ2-7; the match to TRBD1 covers 8 bases. The CDR3 loop spans 13 amino acids. J gave up 2 bases and V 3 bases, and 3 bases lay outside the gene matches. In germline, CDR1 is GTSNPN, CDR2 SVGIG (reference sequence).

The V gene is TRBV10-1, the J gene TRBJ2-1; 16 nucleotides match TRBD2. The CDR3 extends over 15 amino acids. The germline V gene has CDR1 WNHNN and CDR2 SYGVQD (reference sequence). After removal of 6 bases from V and 13 bases from J, the junction contained 9 bases not matched to a gene. The CDR3 region is CASSSGTSGGAVQFF. For the CDR3, the DNA is TGCGCCAGCAGCTCCGGGACTAGCGGGGGGGCAGTTCAGTTCTTC.

The chain uses TRBV10-3 and TRBJ2-3, with D tentatively TRBD2 (5 bases). The CDR3 runs to 16 residues. The V and J ends lost 4 bases and 1 base respectively, with 15 bases between them. Germline assignment: CDR1 ENHRY and CDR2 SYGVKD. The CDR3 coding sequence is TGTGCCATCAGTGTTGGAGGAGGACCACGCACAGATACGCAGTATTTT. This gives the protein CAISVGGGPRTDTQYF.

V usage is TRBV9 and J usage is TRBJ2-7; 7 bases align to TRBD1. The CDR3 runs to 14 residues. Germline V gene lookup returns CDR1 SGDLS and CDR2 YYNGEE. J lost 0 bases, V lost 9 bases, and 9 bases had no gene match. CDR3 sequence (DNA): TGTGCCACCGCTCGGACAGGCAACTCCTACGAGCAGTACTTC. This codes for CATARTGNSYEQYF. The variable domain in full, completed from reference TRBV9 and TRBJ2-7, reads DSGVTQTPKHLITATGQRVTLRCSPRSGDLSVYWYQQSLDQGLQFLIQYYNGEERAKGNILERFSAQQFPDLHSELNLSSLELGDSALYFCATARTGNSYEQYFGPGTRLTVT.

The CDR3 DNA is TGTGCCAGCAGCCGAGACCGGGGGGGACAGGGCTATGGCTACACCTTC. As protein: CASSRDRGGQGYGYTF. The rearrangement joins TRBV5-4 to TRBJ1-2; 9 bases are shared with TRBD1. Germline values: CDR1 SGHNT, CDR2 YYREEE (reference sequence). The CDR3 is made up of 16 amino acids. J was trimmed by 4 bases and V by 4 bases; bases with no gene match: 11.

A word on this clone: One end of the junction varies from germline; a read error may be responsible. This chain connects TRBV4-3 to TRBJ1-3, with 7 positions matching TRBD1. The CDR3 is 15 amino acids. Germline lookup yields CDR1 LGHNA and CDR2 YSLEER. For the CDR3, the DNA is TGCGCCGGCAGCCAAGTTGGGACAGCTGGAAACACCATATATTTT. This translates into CAGSQVGTAGNTIYF.

This chain links TRBV12-2 with TRBJ2-6; TRBD2 is the table's D call and was not checked against the DNA. TRBV12-2 is classified as a pseudogene. The CDR3 runs 19 residues. The CDR3 is CASRYSGTPHKSRANVLTF. CDR3 nucleotides: TGTGCAAGTCGCTATTCGGGGACTCCACACAAAAGTCGGGCCAACGTCCTGACTTTC.

V gene TRBV14 combines with J gene TRBJ1-1; no firm D call. CDR3 size: 13 residues. V was pared by 2 bases and J by 0 bases, with 4 bases between. In germline, CDR1 is SGHDN, CDR2 FVKESK. The CDR3 spells CASSQQMNTEAFF. The CDR3 bases are TGTGCCAGCAGCCAACAGATGAACACTGAAGCTTTCTTT.

This clone was observed once. This chain joins TRBV7-9 and TRBJ2-1; D is tentatively TRBD1 or TRBD2 (6 bases each). Trimming took off 10 bases at V and 1 base at J, with 11 bases between the two ends. Germline CDR1 reads SEHNR; CDR2 reads FQNEAQ (reference sequence). The length of the CDR3 is 13 residues. The CDR3 nucleotides are TGTGCCAACGGGGGCCCATCCTACAATGAGCAGTTCTTC. It codes for CANGGPSYNEQFF.

The chain carries TRBV10-1 and TRBJ2-1; D may be TRBD1 (6 bases). The CDR3 spans 12 residues. Germline V gene data show CDR1 as WNHNN and CDR2 as SYGVQD (reference sequence). V lost 11 bases and J lost 3, with 11 bases in between. CDR3 sequence (DNA): TGCGCCGGGTGGACAGTCTACAATGAGCAGTTCTTC. Amino acid sequence: CAGWTVYNEQFF.

The chain couples TRBV27 to TRBJ2-7, with D tentatively TRBD2 (5 bases). Germline loops: CDR1 MNHEY, CDR2 SMNVEV (reference sequence). V lost 10 bases and J 0 bases, leaving 13 bases between the germline ends. The CDR3 has 13 amino acids. The CDR3 bases are TGTGCCACAGCGGTTCGGTACTCCTACGAGCAGTACTTC. Protein product: CATAVRYSYEQYF.

This chain links TRBV6-5 with TRBJ2-5; TRBD2 matches at 8 bases. CDR3 length: 16 residues. The germline V gene encodes CDR1 MNHEY and CDR2 SVGAGI. Trimming removed 0 bases from V and 4 bases from J; junction bases left unmatched: 7. In DNA form, the CDR3 reads TGTGCCAGCAGTTACTCGAGAGCGGGGGCCCCAGAGACCCAGTACTTC. Its translation: CASSYSRAGAPETQYF.

The chain combines TRBV18 with TRBJ1-1, with 9 bases lining up with TRBD1. The trim removed 3 bases at V and 5 bases at J, leaving 10 bases unmatched. This CDR3 has 16 residues. From germline, CDR1 is KGHSH and CDR2 LQKENI. DNA of the CDR3: TGTGCCAGCTCACCGAGTACAGGGGGCTTGGGGACTGAAGCTTTCTTT. Its protein product is CASSPSTGGLGTEAFF.

The chain employs TRBV30 and TRBJ1-2, with unresolved D. Germline V gene lookup returns CDR1 GTSNPN and CDR2 SVGIG (reference sequence). The ends were cut back, 5 bases at V and 0 bases at J, with 10 bases in the middle. The CDR3 runs 13 residues. CDR3 DNA: TGTGCCTGGGGCCGAGAAACTAACTATGGCTACACCTTC. Amino acid sequence: CAWGRETNYGYTF.

This chain links TRBV7-2 with TRBJ1-6; the D gene is possibly TRBD1 (6 bases). The CDR3 consists of 15 residues. V lost 5 bases to trimming and J lost 9 bases, with 17 bases between them. Per germline, CDR1 SGHTA and CDR2 FQGNSA. CDR3 in DNA: TGTGCCAGCAGCCCCCCTCCAGGGGCGGGTTCACCCCTCCACTTT. Protein: CASSPPPGAGSPLHF.

The rearrangement links TRBV18 to TRBJ1-2; D unclear. Germline CDR1 reads KGHSH; CDR2 reads LQKENI. V was cut by 3 bases and J by 7 bases, with 9 bases left in between. The CDR3 covers 12 residues. For the CDR3, the DNA is TGTGCCAGCTCACCCGACCTATTTGGCTACACCTTC. This encodes CASSPDLFGYTF. Full variable domain (missing parts from reference TRBV18 and TRBJ1-2): NAGVMQNPRHLVRRRGQEARLRCSPMKGHSHVYWYRQLPEEGLKFMVYLQKENIIDESGMPKERFSAEFPKEGPSILRIQQVVRGDSAAYFCASSPDLFGYTFGSGTRLTVV.

This chain uses TRBV30 with TRBJ1-1; TRBD1 matches at 9 bases. CDR3 size: 21 residues. Trimming took 3 bases from V and 2 from J; bases not matched to a gene: 25. Germline CDR1 and CDR2: GTSNPN and SVGIG (reference sequence). The CDR3 loop reads CAWRPVPGQGYFGEINTEAFF. The CDR3 DNA sequence: TGTGCCTGGAGGCCCGTTCCGGGACAGGGTTATTTTGGGGAGATAAACACTGAAGCTTTCTTT.

The J gene is TRBJ2-1, the V gene TRBV6-5; 8 bases line up with TRBD1. V shed 6 bases and J 5 bases; nucleotides not matched to a gene: 9. Germline CDR1 MNHEY, CDR2 SVGAGI. CDR3 length: 15 residues. CDR3 in amino acids: CASRSRGRLHNEQFF. CDR3 bases: TGTGCCAGCAGGTCCAGGGGGCGTTTACACAATGAGCAGTTCTTC.

The J gene is TRBJ2-1, the V gene TRBV6-1; 11 positions match TRBD1. Trimming removed 6 bases from V and 6 bases from J; junction bases left unmatched: 7. The CDR3 spans 15 residues. Germline CDR1 reads MNHNS; CDR2 reads SASEGT. The CDR3 nucleotides read TGTGCCAGCAGACCTTGGGGGACAGGGGGCAATGAGCAGTTCTTC. Translated: CASRPWGTGGNEQFF.

This rearrangement joins TRBV28 to TRBJ1-2, with a tentative D call TRBD1 (6 bases). The CDR3 sequence is 13 residues long. CDR1 MDHEN and CDR2 SYDVKM come from the germline V gene. The V end lost 6 bases, the J end lost 6 bases, and 14 bases lay between the germline ends. CDR3 protein: CASRLTGLDGYTF. CDR3 coding DNA: TGTGCCAGCAGACTAACAGGGTTAGATGGCTACACCTTC.

This clone was observed once. The rearrangement joins TRBV5-4 to TRBJ1-1; 7 bases match TRBD1. The CDR3 extends over 12 amino acids. CDR1 is SGHNT, CDR2 YYREEE, per germline (reference sequence). Trimming took 5 bases from V and 10 from J; bases not matched to a gene: 8. The CDR3 DNA is TGTGCCAGCAGAGCCGAAACAGGGGTAGCTTTCTTT. Translation gives CASRAETGVAFF.

The chain has TRBV7-2 and TRBJ2-7; D is ambiguous. CDR1 and CDR2 from the germline V gene are SGHTA and FQGNSA. The CDR3 has 14 residues. Between the trimmed V and J ends, which lost 2 bases and 0 bases, there was a span of 8 bases. DNA of the CDR3: TGTGCCAGCAGCTTAATGGCTGTCTCCTACGAGCAGTACTTC. As protein: CASSLMAVSYEQYF.

This rearrangement joins TRBV25-1 to TRBJ2-7, with D uncertain. Trimming took 2 bases from V and 2 from J, leaving 10 bases between them. This CDR3 has 14 residues. Germline CDR1 is MGHDK and CDR2 is SYGVNS. CDR3 region: CASSEPAAAYEQYF. The CDR3 DNA is TGTGCCAGCAGTGAACCGGCTGCTGCCTACGAGCAGTACTTC.

This chain joins TRBV16 and TRBJ1-5; 10 bases align to TRBD1. Germline V lookup: CDR1 KGHSY, CDR2 FQNENV. V dropped 0 bases and J dropped 0; count of bases not matched to a gene: 11. The CDR3 sequence is 20 residues long. The CDR3 DNA sequence: TGTGCCAGCAGCCAATCCGAGGGACAGGGGCCCTCTTATAGCAATCAGCCCCAGCATTTT. This gives the protein CASSQSEGQGPSYSNQPQHF.

The J gene is TRBJ1-5, the V gene TRBV5-8; D gene uncertain. V was cut by 0 bases and J by 5 bases, with 9 bases left in between. Per germline, CDR1 SGHTS and CDR2 YDEGEE. The CDR3 loop spans 14 amino acids. This CDR3 reads CASSLAAVHQPQHF. The CDR3 coding sequence is TGTGCCAGCAGCTTGGCGGCCGTCCATCAGCCCCAGCATTTT.